This T cell receptor (beta chain) originates from a study of CD8 T cells in Susac syndrome. Bulk CD8+ and CD4+ cells came from magnetic negative isolation; CD8+ TEMRA by FACS. The CDR3 is made up of 19 amino acids. The germline CDR1 and CDR2 sequences are SQVTM and ANQGSEA. The V segment lost 1 base and the J segment 0 bases; nucleotides outside the gene matches: 9. The RNA input was about 0.45 to 1 ug, and it was reverse transcribed with random hexamers. It was immunoSEQ multiplex PCR that amplified TCR beta CDR3 across 54 Vbeta and 13 Jbeta. TCRdb reprocessed the immunoSEQ multiplex PCR reads via MiXCR and lists one record per CDR3 protein. The data hold 250,000 to 300,000 distinct CDR3 sequences, with 89% observed a single time.

The material sequenced was CD8+ T cells from PBMCs. The gene calls are TRBV29-1 and TRBJ2-7, with TRBD2 identical over 16 bases. This clonotype was obtained from a human donor with multiple sclerosis. CDR3 bases: TGCAGCGTTGAAGGAGAGGGACTAGCGGGAGGGCCCGCCTCCTACGAGCAGTACTTC. Its translation: CSVEGEGLAGGPASYEQYF.